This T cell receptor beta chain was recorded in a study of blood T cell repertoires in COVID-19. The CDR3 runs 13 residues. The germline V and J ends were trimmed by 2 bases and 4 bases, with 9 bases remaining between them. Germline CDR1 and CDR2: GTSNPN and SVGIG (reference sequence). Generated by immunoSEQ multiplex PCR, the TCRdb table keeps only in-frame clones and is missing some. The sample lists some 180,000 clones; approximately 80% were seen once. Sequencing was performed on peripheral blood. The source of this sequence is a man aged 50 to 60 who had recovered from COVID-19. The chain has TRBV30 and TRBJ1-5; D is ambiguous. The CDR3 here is CAWSQQVNQPQHF. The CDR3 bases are TGTGCCTGGAGTCAGCAGGTTAATCAGCCCCAGCATTTT.